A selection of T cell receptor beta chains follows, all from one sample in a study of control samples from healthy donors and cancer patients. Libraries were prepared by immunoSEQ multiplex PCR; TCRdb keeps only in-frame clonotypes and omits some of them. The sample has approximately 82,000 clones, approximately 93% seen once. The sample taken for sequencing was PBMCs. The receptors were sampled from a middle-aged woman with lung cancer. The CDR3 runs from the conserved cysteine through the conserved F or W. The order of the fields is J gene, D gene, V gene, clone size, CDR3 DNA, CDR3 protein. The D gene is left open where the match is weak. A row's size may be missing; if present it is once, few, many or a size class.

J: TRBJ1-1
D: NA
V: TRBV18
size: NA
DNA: TGTGCCAGCTCGGCGGGGAGGGTCACTGAAGCTTTCTTT
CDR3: CASSAGRVTEAFF

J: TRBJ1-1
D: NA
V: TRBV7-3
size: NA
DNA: TGTGCCAGCAGCTTGGGGGGCCTCGACACTGAAGCTTTCTTT
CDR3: CASSLGGLDTEAFF

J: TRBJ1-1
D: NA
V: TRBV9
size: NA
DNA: TGTGCCAGCAGCGTAGCGGGACAGAACACTGAAGCTTTCTTT
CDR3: CASSVAGQNTEAFF

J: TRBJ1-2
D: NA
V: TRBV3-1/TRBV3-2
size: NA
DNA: TGTGCCAGCAGCCAAGTGGTGGGGGCGCGGGAAGGCTACACCTTC
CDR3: CASSQVVGAREGYTF

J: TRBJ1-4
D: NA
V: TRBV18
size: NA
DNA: TGTGCCAGCTCCACCGGACTTAATGAAAAACTGTTTTTT
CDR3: CASSTGLNEKLFF

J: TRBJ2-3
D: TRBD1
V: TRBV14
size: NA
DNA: TGTGCCAGCAGCCCCTGGGACAGGGTCGCAGATACGCAGTATTTT
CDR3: CASSPWDRVADTQYF

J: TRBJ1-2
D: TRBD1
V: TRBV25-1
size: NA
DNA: TGTGCCAGCAGTAAAAACGACAGGGCAAGAGGAATCTCTTATGGCTACACCTTC
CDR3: CASSKNDRARGISYGYTF

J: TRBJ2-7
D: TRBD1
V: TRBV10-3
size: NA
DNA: TGTGCCACGGGACAGGGGGTAGACGAGCAGTACTTC
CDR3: CATGQGVDEQYF

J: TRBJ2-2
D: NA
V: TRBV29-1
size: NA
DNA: TGCAGCGTTGAAGTGGGGCGGGGCACCGGGGAGCTGTTTTTT
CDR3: CSVEVGRGTGELFF

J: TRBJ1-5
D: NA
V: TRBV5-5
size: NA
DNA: TGTGCCAGCAGCCACCCCAATCAGCCCCAGCATTTT
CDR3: CASSHPNQPQHF

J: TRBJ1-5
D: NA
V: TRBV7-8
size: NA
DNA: TGTGCCAGCAGTCCGATGGGGGGGGCGGATCAGCCCCAGCATTTT
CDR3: CASSPMGGADQPQHF

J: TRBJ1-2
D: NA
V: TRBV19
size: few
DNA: TGTGCCAGTAGTATAGCAGCAGTCTATGGCTACACCTTC
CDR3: CASSIAAVYGYTF

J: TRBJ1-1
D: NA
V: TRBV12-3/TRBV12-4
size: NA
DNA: TGTGCCAGCAGTCGGACAGTTGAAGCTTTCTTT
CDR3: CASSRTVEAFF

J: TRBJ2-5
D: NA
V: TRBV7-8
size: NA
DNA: TGTGCCAGCAGCGTCGAATTACTAGGAGGGGAGACCCAGTACTTC
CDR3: CASSVELLGGETQYF

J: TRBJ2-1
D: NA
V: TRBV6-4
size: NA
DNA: TGTGCCAGCAGTGGGGGGGCCTCACATGATGAGCAGTTCTTC
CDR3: CASSGGASHDEQFF

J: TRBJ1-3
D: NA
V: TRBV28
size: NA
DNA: TGTGCCAGCAGTTTCCTACAAGCTGGAAACACCATATATTTT
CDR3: CASSFLQAGNTIYF

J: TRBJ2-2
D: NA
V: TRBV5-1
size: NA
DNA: TGCGCCAGCAGCTTCGGCCAGCGGGCGGAAACCGGGGAGCTGTTTTTT
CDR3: CASSFGQRAETGELFF

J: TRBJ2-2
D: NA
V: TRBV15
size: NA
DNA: TGTGCCACCAGCAGAGATGTACTAGGGCCAACCGGGGAGCTGTTTTTT
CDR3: CATSRDVLGPTGELFF

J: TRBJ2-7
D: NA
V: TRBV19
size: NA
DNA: TGTGCCAGTAGTACCGGGGTTCCCTACGAGCAGTACTTC
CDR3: CASSTGVPYEQYF

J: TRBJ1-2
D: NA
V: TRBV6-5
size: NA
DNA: TGTGCCAGCACCATCGGGACGCTTAGGGGCTACACCTTC
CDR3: CASTIGTLRGYTF

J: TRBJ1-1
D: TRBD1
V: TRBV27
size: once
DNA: TGTGCCAGCAGCCCGTCCGGGACAGCGAACACTGAAGCTTTCTTT
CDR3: CASSPSGTANTEAFF

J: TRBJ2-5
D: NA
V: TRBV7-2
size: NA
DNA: TGTGCCAGCAGCCCGCGTGGCAGGGCCCAAGAGACCCAGTACTTC
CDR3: CASSPRGRAQETQYF

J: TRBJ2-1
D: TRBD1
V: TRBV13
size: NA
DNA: TGTGCCAGCAGCTTCCTACAGGGGAATGAGCAGTTCTTC
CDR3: CASSFLQGNEQFF

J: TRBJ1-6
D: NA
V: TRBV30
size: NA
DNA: TGTGCCTGGAGCAGAGGGCTCCTTTCACCCCTCCACTTT
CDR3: CAWSRGLLSPLHF

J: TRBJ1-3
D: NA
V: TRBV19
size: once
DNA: TGTGCCAGTAGTATACGTCCCGGGATAATAGGCGGAAACACCATATATTTT
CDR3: CASSIRPGIIGGNTIYF

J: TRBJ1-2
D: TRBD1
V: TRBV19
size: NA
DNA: TGTGCCAGTAGTATATCGACAGGGTCTGGCTATGGCTACACCTTC
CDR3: CASSISTGSGYGYTF

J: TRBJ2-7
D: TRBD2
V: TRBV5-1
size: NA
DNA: TGCGCCAGCAGCTTGTGGAGCGGGGGGGCTACCCCAGGAGAGCAGTACTTC
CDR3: CASSLWSGGATPGEQYF

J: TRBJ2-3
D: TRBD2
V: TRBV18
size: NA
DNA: TGTGCCAGCTCACCACTTTCGGGGGGGTCCACAGATACGCAGTATTTT
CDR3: CASSPLSGGSTDTQYF

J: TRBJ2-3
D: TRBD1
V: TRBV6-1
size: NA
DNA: TGTGCCAGCAGTGAAGGACAGGGTCCAGATACGCAGTATTTT
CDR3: CASSEGQGPDTQYF

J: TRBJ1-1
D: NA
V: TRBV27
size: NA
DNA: TGTGCCAGCAGTTTTGGCGGGGGGCGGGGGGGGGAGCGCCGGGACACTGAAGCTTTCTTT
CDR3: CASSFGGGRGGERRDTEAFF

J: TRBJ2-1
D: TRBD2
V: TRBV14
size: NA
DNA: TGTGCCAGCAGCCAAGAATTATTTTCTTTTTTCGGGACTAGCGGGGACAATGAGCAGTTCTTC
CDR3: CASSQELFSFFGTSGDNEQFF

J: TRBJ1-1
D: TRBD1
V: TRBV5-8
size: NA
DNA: TGTGCCAGCAGCCCGTACAGGGGGTTGGCTTTCTTT
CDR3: CASSPYRGLAFF

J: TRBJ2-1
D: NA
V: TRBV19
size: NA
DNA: TGTGCCAGTAACTACAATAACAATGAGCAGTTCTTC
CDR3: CASNYNNNEQFF

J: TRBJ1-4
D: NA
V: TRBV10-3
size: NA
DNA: TGTGCCATTAAACAGGAGAGGGGTAATGAAAAACTGTTTTTT
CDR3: CAIKQERGNEKLFF

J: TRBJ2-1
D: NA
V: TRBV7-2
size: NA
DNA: TGTGCCAGCAGCCAGTCGGACAGATACAATGAGCAGTTCTTC
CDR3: CASSQSDRYNEQFF

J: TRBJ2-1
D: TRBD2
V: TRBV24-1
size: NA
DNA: TGTGCCACCAGTGATCCAGCGGGGGGACTGAGCTCCTACAATGAGCAGTTCTTC
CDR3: CATSDPAGGLSSYNEQFF

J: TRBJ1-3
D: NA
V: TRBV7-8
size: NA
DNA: TGTGCCAGCAGCTTAGCTGGATATACTGGAAACACCATATATTTT
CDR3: CASSLAGYTGNTIYF

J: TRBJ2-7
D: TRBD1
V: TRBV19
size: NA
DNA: TGTGCCAGTAGTATAAGGGCGACAGGGGGGTTCTACGAGCAGTACTTC
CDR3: CASSIRATGGFYEQYF

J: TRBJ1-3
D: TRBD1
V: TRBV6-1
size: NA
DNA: TGTGCCAGCAGTGACACAGGGGGCTCTGGAAACACCATATATTTT
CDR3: CASSDTGGSGNTIYF

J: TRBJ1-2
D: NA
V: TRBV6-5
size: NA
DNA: TGTGCCAGCAGTTACACGCAAACCCAGCTCCACTACACCTTC
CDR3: CASSYTQTQLHYTF

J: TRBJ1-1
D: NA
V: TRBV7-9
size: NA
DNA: TGTGCCAGCGCGCCCGGGATGAACACTGAAGCTTTCTTT
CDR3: CASAPGMNTEAFF

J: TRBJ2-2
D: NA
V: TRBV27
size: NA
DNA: TGTGCCAGCAGTTCAGGGTCGAACACCGGGGAGCTGTTTTTT
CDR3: CASSSGSNTGELFF

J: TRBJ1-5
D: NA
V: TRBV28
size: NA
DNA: TGTGCCAGCAGTTTTGCGGGAAGCGGTGGTCAGCCCCAGCATTTT
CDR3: CASSFAGSGGQPQHF

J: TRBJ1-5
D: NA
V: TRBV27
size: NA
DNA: TGTGCCAGCAGTAGCCGACCGGGTAATCAGCCCCAGCATTTT
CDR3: CASSSRPGNQPQHF

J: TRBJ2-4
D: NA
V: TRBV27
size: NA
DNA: TGTGCCAGCAGTCCGCGGGACAGCCCAGCCAAAAACATTCAGTACTTC
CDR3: CASSPRDSPAKNIQYF

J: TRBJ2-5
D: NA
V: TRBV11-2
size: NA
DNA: TGTGCCAGCAGCTGGGCGCTAAGCGGCCAAGAGACCCAGTACTTC
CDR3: CASSWALSGQETQYF

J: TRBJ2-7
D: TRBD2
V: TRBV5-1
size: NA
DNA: TGCGCCAGCAGAGGGGAGGGGAATAGGTACGAGCAGTACTTC
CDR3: CASRGEGNRYEQYF

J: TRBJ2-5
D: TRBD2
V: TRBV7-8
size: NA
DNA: TGTGCCAGCAGCCCCCGGGAGGGGGGGGGATCCCAAGAGACCCAGTACTTC
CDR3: CASSPREGGGSQETQYF

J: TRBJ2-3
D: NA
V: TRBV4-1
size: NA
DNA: TGCGCCAGCAGGGACGGGGGCACAGATACGCAGTATTTT
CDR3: CASRDGGTDTQYF

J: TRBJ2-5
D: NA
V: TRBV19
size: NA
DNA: TGTGCCAGTAGCCCAGGGAGTATGTACCAAGAGACCCAGTACTTC
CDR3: CASSPGSMYQETQYF

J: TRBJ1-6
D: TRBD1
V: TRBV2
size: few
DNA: TGTGCCAGCAGACCAAAGACAGGGAGTAATTCACCCCTCCACTTT
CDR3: CASRPKTGSNSPLHF

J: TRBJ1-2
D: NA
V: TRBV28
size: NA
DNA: TGTGCCAGCAGCCTTGTCAGTCCCTCTCACTATGGCTACACCTTC
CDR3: CASSLVSPSHYGYTF

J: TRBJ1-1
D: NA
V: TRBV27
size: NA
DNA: TGTGCCAGCAGTCCGGACAGCCGTTACACTGAAGCTTTCTTT
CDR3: CASSPDSRYTEAFF

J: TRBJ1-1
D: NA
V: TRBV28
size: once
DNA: TGTGCCAGCAGTTTGGGGGAGTCTGAAGCTTTCTTT
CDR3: CASSLGESEAFF

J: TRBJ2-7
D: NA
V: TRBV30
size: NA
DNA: TGTGCCTGGAGTTTCAGCCGGGACGGAACCTACGAGCAGTACTTC
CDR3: CAWSFSRDGTYEQYF

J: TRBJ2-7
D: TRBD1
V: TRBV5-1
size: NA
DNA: TGCGCCAGCAGTCCCGGGACAGGACCTTCCTACGAGCAGTACTTC
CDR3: CASSPGTGPSYEQYF

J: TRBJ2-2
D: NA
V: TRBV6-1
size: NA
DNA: TGTGCCAGCAGTGAATGGCAGGCCGGGGAGCTGTTTTTT
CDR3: CASSEWQAGELFF

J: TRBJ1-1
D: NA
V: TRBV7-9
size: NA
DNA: TGTGCCAGCAGCTTAGAGGGGGGCAGGACTGAAGCTTTCTTT
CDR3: CASSLEGGRTEAFF

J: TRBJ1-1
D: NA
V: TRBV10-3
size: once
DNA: TGTGCCATCAGTGAATGGGTGGACAGCAACCAGAACACTGAAGCTTTCTTT
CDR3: CAISEWVDSNQNTEAFF

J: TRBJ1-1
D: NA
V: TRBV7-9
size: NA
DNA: TGTGCCAGCAGCTTAGCCCCGACGGGCACTGAAGCTTTCTTT
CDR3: CASSLAPTGTEAFF